This T cell receptor beta chain was profiled in a study of OX40 agonist ivuxolimab in advanced cancers. Per germline, CDR1 SGHAT and CDR2 FQNNGV. This CDR3 has 16 amino acids. V was cut by 5 bases and J by 3 bases, with 18 bases left in between. Study conclusions and caveats: At 0.1 to 3.0 mg/kg, CD4+ and CD8+ blood T cells expanded clonally by week 6.

In this sample, this clone turned up once. Its specificity is not known. TCRdb's table, derived via immunoSEQ multiplex PCR, lists solely in-frame clones and lacks some. The sample yields 95,000 to 100,000 clones, roughly 80% seen once. This sequence was found in an adult with an advanced solid tumor such as melanoma, head and neck, liver or kidney cancer. The sample was CD4+ or CD8+ T cells sorted from blood, taken in a trial of the OX40 agonist ivuxolimab. V usage is TRBV11-2 and J usage is TRBJ2-3; D possibly corresponds to TRBD2 (6 bases). The CDR3 region is CASSPFRRAGTDTQYF. CDR3 nucleotides: TGTGCCAGCAGCCCCTTCCGGAGGGCGGGTACAGATACGCAGTATTTT.